The 10 T cell receptor beta chains presented below share a single source sample, sequenced in a study of T cells in Graves' hyperthyroidism and ophthalmopathy. Researchers amplified the TCR beta CDR3 regions from RNA transcripts. RT-PCR in the first round (using the HTBI primer set) targeted the TCR CDR3. TCRdb re-called the multiplex PCR reads through MiXCR, storing one row per CDR3 protein. The top ten hold roughly an eighth of the sample, which has 700,000 or so distinct CDR3 sequences, 14% seen once. Sequenced: blood. Receptors were obtained from a woman aged 45-60 years with Graves' ophthalmopathy.

This clonotype was counted at least ten times. The V call is TRBV11-2, the J call TRBJ2-5, with TRBD1 matching over 9 bases. Germline-derived CDR1 and CDR2 are SGHAT and FQNNGV. Unmatched junction bases numbered 6, after V lost 5 bases and J lost 2 bases. CDR3 length: 15 amino acids. The CDR3 sequence: CASSQQGATQETQYF. In DNA, the CDR3 is TGTGCCAGCAGCCAACAGGGGGCGACACAAGAGACCCAGTACTTC. Combining the CDR3 with reference TRBV11-2 and TRBJ2-5 gives the whole variable domain EAGVAQSPRYKIIEKRQSVAFWCNPISGHATLYWYQQILGQGPKLLIQFQNNGVVDDSQLPKDRFSAERLKGVDSTLKIQPAKLEDSAVYLCASSQQGATQETQYFGPGTRLLVL.

This clonotype was seen many times. V is TRBV5-1 and J is TRBJ2-6; D unresolved. Germline CDR1 reads SGHRS; CDR2 reads YFSETQ. V lost 7 bases and J lost 1, with 6 bases in between. This CDR3 spans 13 amino acids. CDR3 in amino acids: CASLQSGANVLTF. The DNA of the CDR3 is TGCGCCAGCCTCCAATCTGGGGCCAACGTCCTGACTTTC.

V and J are TRBV14 and TRBJ2-3; 7 nucleotides agree with TRBD2. The junction had 13 bases not matched to a gene; V was cut back by 0 bases and J by 1 base. Germline CDR1 is SGHDN and CDR2 is FVKESK. The CDR3 loop spans 19 amino acids. The CDR3 region is CASSQDSIRAGVGTDTQYF. DNA of the CDR3: TGTGCCAGCAGCCAAGATAGTATAAGGGCGGGAGTAGGCACAGATACGCAGTATTTT.

In its sample, this clonotype was seen many times. The chain has TRBV24-1 and TRBJ2-7; D is possibly TRBD1 or TRBD2 (5 bases each). Germline V gene sequence: CDR1 KGHDR, CDR2 SFDVKD. This CDR3 region has 18 residues. The V gene lost 5 bases and the J gene lost 4 bases, with 26 bases spanning the gap. CDR3 in DNA: TGTGCCACCAGTGGTACGCCGGGAACTGGTCAGGGTGGTTACGAGCAGTACTTC. Translating it yields CATSGTPGTGQGGYEQYF.

CDR3 region: CASSPTSITDTQYF. CDR3 sequence (DNA): TGTGCCAGTAGTCCCACATCTATCACAGATACGCAGTATTTT. The chain joins TRBV19 to TRBJ2-3; D is uncertain. This CDR3 comprises 14 residues. CDR1 and CDR2 from the germline V gene are LNHDA and SQIVND (reference sequence). V was trimmed by 5 bases and J by 2 bases, leaving 11 bases between them.

In its sample, this clonotype was seen a few times. The genes are TRBV15 and TRBJ1-2, with 10 bases matching TRBD1. Trimming removed 1 base from V and 8 bases from J; junction bases left unmatched: 4. The germline CDR1 and CDR2 sequences are LNHNV and YYDKDF (reference sequence). The CDR3 is 14 amino acids. CDR3 bases: TGTGCCACCAGCAGAGGACAGGGGGCATTAGGCTACACCTTC. It specifies CATSRGQGALGYTF.

At least ten counts were recorded for this clonotype. V gene TRBV2 combines with J gene TRBJ2-3; 8 bases match TRBD1. Germline CDR1 is SNHLY and CDR2 is FYNNEI. The CDR3 sequence is 14 residues long. After removal of 8 bases from V and 4 bases from J, the junction contained 8 bases not matched to a gene. The CDR3 here is CASEDRVGPDTQYF. The CDR3 DNA is TGTGCCAGCGAGGACAGGGTGGGTCCAGATACGCAGTATTTT.

This clonotype has ten or more counts. The V and J genes are TRBV27 and TRBJ2-3; 12 bases are shared with TRBD2. Germline CDR1 reads MNHEY; CDR2 reads SMNVEV (reference sequence). CDR3 length: 17 amino acids. V trimming: 5 bases; J trimming: 4 bases; junction bases outside the gene matches: 10. CDR3 protein: CASSPRLAGVGADTQYF. Here the CDR3 DNA reads TGTGCCAGCAGTCCACGACTAGCGGGAGTGGGGGCAGATACGCAGTATTTT.

In this sample, this clonotype turned up many times. The rearrangement joins TRBV12-3 or TRBV12-4 to TRBJ1-5, with D possibly being TRBD1 (5 bases). CDR3 length: 15 amino acids. The germline V and J ends were trimmed by 4 bases and 7 bases, with 17 bases remaining between them. This CDR3 is CASSSRTFRGQPQHF. In DNA, the CDR3 is TGTGCCAGCAGTTCGAGGACATTTCGGGGCCAGCCCCAGCATTTT.

The chain recombines TRBV29-1 with TRBJ1-2; 9 bases line up with TRBD1. V shed 7 bases, J shed 9 bases, and the junction held 18 bases outside the gene matches. Germline CDR1 SQVTM, CDR2 ANQGSEA. The CDR3 is 15 amino acids. CDR3 protein: CSADGQGTRTMSYTF. The CDR3 DNA follows: TGCAGCGCGGACGGACAGGGGACTCGTACTATGAGCTACACCTTC.